Each of the 5 T cell receptor beta chains below was sequenced from the same sample in a study of CD8+ T cells in alopecia areata. Treatment indicated: oral pan-JAK inhibitor, 5-10 mg twice daily. After isolation, RNA underwent reverse transcription to generate cDNA as the sequencing template. Measured with immunoSEQ multiplex PCR; TCRdb has only the in-frame clones, and not every one. Of about 210,000 clones in the sample, around three fifths are singletons; the top ten hold around 1.6%. The material sequenced was CD4+ T cells sorted from blood, taken at week 4, from a patient treated with tofacitinib. All receptors derive from a human donor with alopecia areata.

The CDR3, as DNA: TGTGCCACCAGCAGGGAGGGACAGGCCCGAGAGACCCAGTACTTC. Residues: CATSREGQARETQYF. This chain connects TRBV15 to TRBJ2-5, with 8 bases aligning to TRBD1. CDR3 length equals 15 residues. In germline, CDR1 is LNHNV, CDR2 YYDKDF (reference sequence). V lost 3 bases to trimming and J lost 4 bases; unmatched junction nucleotides: 7.

For this clone: The same CDR3 also results from other DNA sequences found in this sample. This chain connects TRBV19 to TRBJ2-5, with D unresolved. The CDR3 has 13 amino acids. In germline, CDR1 is LNHDA, CDR2 SQIVND (reference sequence). The V gene lost 5 bases and the J gene lost 5 bases, with 12 bases spanning the gap. The CDR3 nucleotides are TGTGCCAGTAGTCGTGCCGGGCGCGAGACCCAGTACTTC. Its translation is CASSRAGRETQYF.

CDR3 amino acids: CASTRRHSSHRITQYF. The DNA for the CDR3 is TGTGCCAGCACCCGGCGGCACAGCTCCCATCGCATTACGCAGTATTTT. The J gene is TRBJ2-3, the V gene TRBV21-1. TRBV21-1 has pseudogene status. CDR3 length equals 16 residues.

The sample holds one count of this clone. The V gene is TRBV15, the J gene TRBJ2-3, with a tentative D call TRBD2 (6 bases). The CDR3 contains 16 residues. V was clipped by 0 bases and J by 2 bases, with 12 bases between them. Germline CDR1 LNHNV, CDR2 YYDKDF (reference sequence). CDR3 in DNA: TGTGCCACCAGCAGAGATGAGCGGGTCATCACAGATACGCAGTATTTT. It encodes CATSRDERVITDTQYF.

V is TRBV6-1 and J is TRBJ1-5, with a tentative D call TRBD1 (5 bases). Germline-derived CDR1 and CDR2 are MNHNS and SASEGT. This CDR3 spans 13 amino acids. Trimming cost V 0 bases and J 7 bases, with 7 bases left between them. Here the CDR3 reads CASSEARGQPQHF. The CDR3 bases are TGTGCCAGCAGTGAAGCCCGGGGCCAGCCCCAGCATTTT.